This T cell receptor beta chain derives from a study of T cells in Graves' hyperthyroidism and ophthalmopathy. About this clonotype itself: As yet, its antigen is unknown.

Amplification yielded TCR beta CDR3 regions, with RNA transcripts as the source. RT-PCR in the first round (using the HTBI primer set) targeted the TCR CDR3. MiXCR was run by TCRdb on the multiplex PCR reads, yielding one entry per CDR3 protein. The sample has around 500,000 distinct CDR3 sequences, 11% to 15% seen once; the top ten hold over 11%. Patients were aged 18 to 65, had disease duration under 2 months, and had newly diagnosed hyperthyroidism. Points from the study as a whole: Ophthalmopathy stood apart from stable hyperthyroidism in a 13 V-J model.

The V segment lost 6 bases and the J segment 2 bases; nucleotides outside the gene matches: 13. This CDR3 spans 15 amino acids. Germline V CDR1 and CDR2: DFQATT, SNEGSKA (reference sequence). This chain links TRBV20-1 with TRBJ2-7; 7 bases map to TRBD2. The sequenced sample consisted of blood. This sequence was found in a woman aged 35 to 49 with Graves' hyperthyroidism. CDR3 sequence: CSAQPPGGRTYEQYF. CDR3 sequence (DNA): TGCAGTGCGCAGCCTCCCGGCGGGAGAACCTACGAGCAGTACTTC.